This section outlines one T cell receptor (beta chain) sequence together with its context. The data belong to a study of blood T cell repertoires in COVID-19. Whole-study context: Sites across the United States, Italy and Spain contributed samples from acute and convalescent COVID-19. PBMCs, B-cell-depleted T cells, or T cells provided the cDNA or gDNA that made up the material.

Methods used by the authors: Quantification of nucleated cells was approximated via reference gene primer amplification. The repertoire was sequenced with immunoSEQ multiplex PCR; TCRdb's copy has only in-frame clones and lacks some. The D gene and trimming were derived from the DNA, and the V and J assignments and clone size from that table. This table holds 270,000 or so clones, 85% to 90% found once. This clonotype originated in a woman aged 55-69 years with COVID-19, enrolled during active disease. The sequenced sample was peripheral blood.

CDR3 coding DNA: TGTGCCAGCTCACAAGGGGGCCACTATGGCTACACCTTC. It codes for CASSQGGHYGYTF. The rearrangement uses TRBV18 and TRBJ1-2; 7 bases map to TRBD1. The CDR3 is 13 amino acids. CDR1 is KGHSH, CDR2 LQKENI, per germline. V was clipped by 4 bases and J by 3 bases; unmatched bases: 2. The full variable domain, in which reference TRBV18 and TRBJ1-2 provide the parts outside the CDR3, is NAGVMQNPRHLVRRRGQEARLRCSPMKGHSHVYWYRQLPEEGLKFMVYLQKENIIDESGMPKERFSAEFPKEGPSILRIQQVVRGDSAAYFCASSQGGHYGYTFGSGTRLTVV.